Reported below is one TCR beta chain. These data are taken from a study of blood T cell repertoires in COVID-19. The table came from immunoSEQ multiplex PCR; TCRdb's copy has only in-frame clones and leaves some out. The table includes roughly 280,000 clones, about 87% detected once. The sequence derives from a woman aged 55-69 years with COVID-19, enrolled during active disease. Sample: peripheral blood.

DNA for the CDR3: TGCGCCAGCAGTGACTCCGGACAGCTCAGCAACAATGAGCAGTTCTTC. This translates into CASSDSGQLSNNEQFF. The J gene is TRBJ2-1, the V gene TRBV10-1; possibly TRBD1 for D (6 bases). CDR1 is WNHNN, CDR2 SYGVQD, per germline (reference sequence). Trimming left V 3 bases short and J 5 bases short, with 17 bases between. The CDR3 totals 16 residues.